The 21 T cell receptor beta chains given below trace back to one sample, sequenced in a study of T cells expressing NK-cell markers. TCRdb re-analyzed the 5' RACE reads; it lists each CDR3 protein once, without DNA. Its listing shows some 450,000 distinct CDR3 sequences. The sample was blood T cells: a sorted CD56 or NKG2C T cell subset, CD4+ or CD8+ T cells, or bulk PBMC T cells (not recorded which). Source of these receptors: a woman between 18 and 75 years old in good health.

V usage is TRBV12-3 or TRBV12-4 and J usage is TRBJ2-1. This CDR3 spans 12 amino acids. CDR3 loop: CASSPNIGEQFF.

V usage is TRBV19 and J usage is TRBJ1-1; TCRdb's assignment of TRBD1 cannot be checked, as there is no DNA. This CDR3 contains 14 residues. CDR1 is LNHDA and CDR2 is SQIVND in the germline V gene (reference sequence). CDR3 loop: CASSILGKNTEAFF.

The chain has TRBV25-1 and TRBJ1-2. This CDR3 is 14 amino acids long. Germline V CDR1 and CDR2: MGHDK, SYGVNS. The CDR3 here is CASSDSGLPYGYTF.

The CDR3 spells CASSDRQALRTDTQYF. The V and J genes are TRBV6-1 and TRBJ2-3; no DNA is available, so the TRBD1 call from TCRdb remains unchecked. This CDR3 has 16 residues. Germline CDR1 is MNHNS and CDR2 is SASEGT.

The chain is built from TRBV7-9 and TRBJ2-1. The CDR3 extends over 15 amino acids. Germline V CDR1 and CDR2: SEHNR, FQNEAQ (reference sequence). This CDR3 reads CASSVSGRGGNEQFF.

V usage is TRBV28 and J usage is TRBJ2-5; checking the TCRdb D call of TRBD1 is not possible without DNA. The germline V gene encodes CDR1 MDHEN and CDR2 SYDVKM. CDR3 length equals 15 residues. CDR3 residues: CASRNSQVAQETQYF.

This chain links TRBV12-3 or TRBV12-4 with TRBJ1-2; as DNA is missing, the TRBD1 call by TCRdb cannot be tested. The CDR3 is 15 residues long. CDR3: CASSLTGDLNYGYTF.

The rearrangement links TRBV10-3 to TRBJ2-3. Germline V gene data show CDR1 as ENHRY and CDR2 as SYGVKD. The CDR3 is made up of 13 amino acids. CDR3 amino acids: CAISSLGTDTQYF.

The chain recombines TRBV12-3 or TRBV12-4 with TRBJ1-2. This CDR3 has 14 amino acids. CDR3 region: CASSLRVGNYGYTF.

The chain recombines TRBV20-1 with TRBJ1-1; no DNA is available, so the TRBD1 call from TCRdb remains unchecked. CDR3 length: 15 amino acids. The V gene's germline CDR1 is DFQATT and CDR2 SNEGSKA (reference sequence). The chain's CDR3 is CSADSTGATNTEAFF.

The chain uses TRBV20-1 and TRBJ2-3; no DNA is available, so the TRBD2 call from TCRdb remains unchecked. The CDR3 has 13 residues. Per the germline V gene, CDR1 is DFQATT and CDR2 is SNEGSKA (reference sequence). This CDR3 is CSAARAGPDTQYF.

The chain recombines TRBV11-2 with TRBJ2-7. This CDR3 has 15 residues. In germline, CDR1 is SGHAT, CDR2 FQNNGV. CDR3 in amino acids: CASSLGGGEYYEQYF.

V usage is TRBV7-9 and J usage is TRBJ1-1. Germline V gene sequence: CDR1 SEHNR, CDR2 FQNEAQ (reference sequence). This CDR3 is built from 11 residues. This CDR3 is CASSLATEAFF.

The chain has TRBV7-2 and TRBJ2-2; the TCRdb D gene call, TRBD1, has no DNA to confirm it. The CDR3 runs to 15 residues. Germline V lookup: CDR1 SGHTA, CDR2 FQGNSA. The CDR3 sequence is CASSLETGRVGELFF.

V usage is TRBV7-9 and J usage is TRBJ2-5. The V gene's germline CDR1 is SEHNR and CDR2 FQNEAQ (reference sequence). The CDR3 runs 13 residues. The CDR3 is CASSSAVQETQYF.

The genes are TRBV5-1 and TRBJ1-6. CDR1 is SGHRS, CDR2 YFSETQ, per germline. This CDR3 region has 13 residues. CDR3 in amino acids: CASSLGVNSPLHF.

This rearrangement joins TRBV9 to TRBJ1-4; TCRdb outputs TRBD1, but without DNA this stays unchecked. The CDR3 runs to 16 residues. Germline V gives CDR1 SGDLS, CDR2 YYNGEE. The CDR3 loop reads CASSDDPSGTGEKLFF.

The chain couples TRBV6-1 to TRBJ1-2; the TCRdb D gene call, TRBD1, has no DNA to confirm it. Germline assignment: CDR1 MNHNS and CDR2 SASEGT. The CDR3 totals 16 residues. CDR3 sequence reads: CASGRGQATVNYGYTF.

This rearrangement joins TRBV10-3 to TRBJ2-5; the TCRdb D gene call, TRBD2, has no DNA to confirm it. CDR3 length: 15 amino acids. Germline assignment: CDR1 ENHRY and CDR2 SYGVKD. The CDR3 sequence: CAISESASGAETQYF.

The gene calls are TRBV4-3 and TRBJ2-7. CDR1 is LGHNA and CDR2 is YSLEER in the germline V gene. CDR3 size: 14 residues. The CDR3 spells CASSQGSSSEEQYF.

This chain joins TRBV7-2 and TRBJ2-1; the TCRdb call, TRBD2, lacks DNA for checking. The CDR3 spans 16 residues. Germline lookup yields CDR1 SGHTA and CDR2 FQGNSA. CDR3 sequence reads: CASSATLAGAYNEQFF.